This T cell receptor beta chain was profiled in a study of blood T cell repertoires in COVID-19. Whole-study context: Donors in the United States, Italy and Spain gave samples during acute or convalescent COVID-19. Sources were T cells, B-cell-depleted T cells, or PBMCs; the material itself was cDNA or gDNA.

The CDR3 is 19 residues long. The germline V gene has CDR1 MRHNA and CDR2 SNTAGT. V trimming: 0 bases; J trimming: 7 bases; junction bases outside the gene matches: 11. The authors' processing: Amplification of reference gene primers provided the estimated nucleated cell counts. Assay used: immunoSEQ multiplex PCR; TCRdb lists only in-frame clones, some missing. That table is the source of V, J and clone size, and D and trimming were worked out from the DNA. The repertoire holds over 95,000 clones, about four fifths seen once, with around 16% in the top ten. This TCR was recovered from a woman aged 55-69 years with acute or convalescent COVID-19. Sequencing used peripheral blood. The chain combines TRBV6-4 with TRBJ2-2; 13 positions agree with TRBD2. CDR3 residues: CASSDSRAPTSGGFGELFF. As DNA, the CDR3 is TGTGCCAGCAGTGACTCTCGCGCCCCGACTAGCGGGGGGTTCGGGGAGCTGTTTTTT.